This T cell receptor (beta chain) stems from a study of blood T cell repertoires in COVID-19. The V segment lost 1 base and the J segment 5 bases; nucleotides outside the gene matches: 6. This CDR3 has 18 amino acids. Germline V gene lookup returns CDR1 SGHTA and CDR2 FQGTGA. Sequenced by immunoSEQ multiplex PCR; TCRdb stores in-frame clones only, minus some. The repertoire consists of about 210,000 clones, with about 90% occurring once and the leading ten covering 1% to 1.5%. This TCR was recovered from a man in his thirties or forties with acute or convalescent COVID-19. This chain links TRBV7-3 with TRBJ2-3; the match to TRBD2 covers 16 bases. Specimen: peripheral blood. CDR3 DNA sequence: TGTGCCAGCAGCTTAATGGGACTAGCGGGAGGGCCCCAAGATACGCAGTATTTT. Amino acids: CASSLMGLAGGPQDTQYF.